The rows below give T cell receptor beta chains drawn from one sample of a study of early T cells in non-severe SARS-CoV-2 infection. TCRdb re-called the 5' RACE reads with MiXCR, one entry per CDR3 protein. The sample shows 65,000 to 80,000 distinct CDR3 sequences, approximately 13% of them seen only once. Sequencing input: whole blood. The receptors originated from an adult who was a healthcare worker with PCR-confirmed SARS-CoV-2 infection or an uninfected control (not recorded which). Both conserved end residues are part of each CDR3. The order of the fields is J gene, D gene, V gene, clone size, CDR3 protein, CDR3 DNA. D genes are given only for firm matches. Clone size appears in some rows only: once, few, many, or a class for an expanded clone.

J gene: TRBJ2-1
D gene: TRBD2
V gene: TRBV20-1
clone size: many
CDR3 protein: CSAPAGGSYNEQFF
CDR3 DNA: TGCAGTGCCCCAGCGGGGGGCTCCTACAATGAGCAGTTCTTC

J gene: TRBJ1-1
D gene: -
V gene: TRBV18
clone size: -
CDR3 protein: CASSADMGFAEAFF
CDR3 DNA: TGTGCCAGCTCAGCAGACATGGGTTTCGCTGAAGCTTTCTTT

J gene: TRBJ1-1
D gene: -
V gene: TRBV10-3
clone size: few
CDR3 protein: CAIGSGTDTEAFF
CDR3 DNA: TGTGCCATCGGATCAGGGACGGACACTGAAGCTTTCTTT

J gene: TRBJ2-3
D gene: -
V gene: TRBV29-1
clone size: -
CDR3 protein: CSVVQDRGLYF
CDR3 DNA: TGCAGCGTTGTGCAGGATCGGGGCTTGTATTTT

J gene: TRBJ2-1
D gene: -
V gene: TRBV19
clone size: many
CDR3 protein: CASRVREEQFF
CDR3 DNA: TGTGCCAGTAGGGTGAGGGAAGAGCAGTTCTTC

J gene: TRBJ2-3
D gene: -
V gene: TRBV29-1
clone size: -
CDR3 protein: CSVLWTVDTQYF
CDR3 DNA: TGCAGCGTTCTATGGACGGTAGATACGCAGTATTTT

J gene: TRBJ2-4
D gene: -
V gene: TRBV30
clone size: -
CDR3 protein: CAWTISGDIQYF
CDR3 DNA: TGTGCCTGGACGATTTCGGGGGACATTCAGTACTTC

J gene: TRBJ1-4
D gene: TRBD1
V gene: TRBV20-1
clone size: -
CDR3 protein: CSASNRGGEKLFF
CDR3 DNA: TGCAGTGCTAGCAACAGGGGGGGTGAAAAACTGTTTTTT

J gene: TRBJ2-5
D gene: TRBD1
V gene: TRBV29-1
clone size: few
CDR3 protein: CSGYRGQETQYF
CDR3 DNA: TGCAGCGGATACAGGGGACAAGAGACCCAGTACTTC

J gene: TRBJ2-3
D gene: TRBD1
V gene: TRBV18
clone size: -
CDR3 protein: CASSTGTGGADTQYF
CDR3 DNA: TGTGCCAGCTCCACCGGGACAGGGGGCGCAGATACGCAGTATTTT

J gene: TRBJ2-3
D gene: -
V gene: TRBV6-5
clone size: -
CDR3 protein: CASSYGRRVPSRTDTQYF
CDR3 DNA: TGTGCCAGCAGTTACGGGAGAAGGGTGCCTTCCAGGACAGATACGCAGTATTTT

J gene: TRBJ2-1
D gene: TRBD2
V gene: TRBV7-6
clone size: many
CDR3 protein: CASSVAGGLYNEQFF
CDR3 DNA: TGTGCCAGCAGCGTAGCGGGAGGTCTCTACAATGAGCAGTTCTTC

J gene: TRBJ2-3
D gene: TRBD2
V gene: TRBV2
clone size: -
CDR3 protein: CASSGSGGGITDTQYF
CDR3 DNA: TGTGCCAGCAGTGGCTCCGGGGGGGGGATCACAGATACGCAGTATTTT

J gene: TRBJ1-1
D gene: -
V gene: TRBV18
clone size: -
CDR3 protein: CASSRAQSTEAFF
CDR3 DNA: TGTGCCAGCTCCCGGGCCCAATCCACTGAAGCTTTCTTT

J gene: TRBJ2-3
D gene: TRBD2
V gene: TRBV6-5
clone size: many
CDR3 protein: CASSYRPGLAEGNTQYF
CDR3 DNA: TGTGCCAGCAGTTACCGCCCGGGACTAGCGGAGGGTAATACGCAGTATTTT

J gene: TRBJ1-5
D gene: -
V gene: TRBV2
clone size: many
CDR3 protein: CASSEAWGRQPQHF
CDR3 DNA: TGTGCCAGCAGTGAAGCTTGGGGTCGCCAGCCCCAGCATTTT

J gene: TRBJ2-1
D gene: -
V gene: TRBV29-1
clone size: -
CDR3 protein: CSVDPEISYNEQFF
CDR3 DNA: TGCAGCGTTGATCCTGAGATCTCCTACAATGAGCAGTTCTTC

J gene: TRBJ2-5
D gene: -
V gene: TRBV7-6
clone size: -
CDR3 protein: CASSSPLHTQYF
CDR3 DNA: TGTGCCAGCAGCTCTCCCCTTCACACCCAGTACTTC

J gene: TRBJ1-1
D gene: -
V gene: TRBV20-1
clone size: few
CDR3 protein: CRLTEAFF
CDR3 DNA: TGCAGATTAACTGAAGCTTTCTTT

J gene: TRBJ2-1
D gene: -
V gene: TRBV18
clone size: many
CDR3 protein: CASSPPNGTPDNEQFF
CDR3 DNA: TGTGCCAGCTCACCACCTAACGGGACGCCTGACAATGAGCAGTTCTTC

J gene: TRBJ1-5
D gene: -
V gene: TRBV19
clone size: many
CDR3 protein: CASRLDRDQPQHF
CDR3 DNA: TGTGCCAGTAGACTAGACAGAGATCAGCCCCAGCATTTT

J gene: TRBJ2-7
D gene: -
V gene: TRBV3-1
clone size: few
CDR3 protein: CASSQRAYIYEQYF
CDR3 DNA: TGTGCCAGCAGCCAAAGGGCATACATATACGAGCAGTACTTC

J gene: TRBJ2-1
D gene: -
V gene: TRBV4-2
clone size: -
CDR3 protein: CASSHYLSERQTNEQFF
CDR3 DNA: TGTGCCAGCAGCCATTACCTATCGGAGCGCCAAACCAATGAGCAGTTCTTC

J gene: TRBJ1-4
D gene: -
V gene: TRBV12-3/TRBV12-4
clone size: -
CDR3 protein: CASTPTWGASEKLFF
CDR3 DNA: TGTGCCAGCACCCCTACATGGGGGGCGAGTGAAAAACTGTTTTTT

J gene: TRBJ2-5
D gene: -
V gene: TRBV4-1
clone size: many
CDR3 protein: CASSPRVQETQYF
CDR3 DNA: TGCGCCAGCAGCCCTCGGGTGCAAGAGACCCAGTACTTC

J gene: TRBJ2-3
D gene: TRBD2
V gene: TRBV5-4
clone size: few
CDR3 protein: CASSVGLAGGGDTQYF
CDR3 DNA: TGTGCCAGCAGCGTCGGACTAGCGGGAGGAGGAGATACGCAGTATTTT

J gene: TRBJ1-6
D gene: -
V gene: TRBV28
clone size: few
CDR3 protein: CASSSGDIRGALHF
CDR3 DNA: TGTGCCAGCAGTTCCGGGGACATTCGGGGGGCCCTCCACTTT

J gene: TRBJ1-1
D gene: TRBD1
V gene: TRBV6-1
clone size: -
CDR3 protein: CASSNRGRGTEAFF
CDR3 DNA: TGTGCCAGCAGCAACAGGGGCCGCGGCACTGAAGCTTTCTTT

J gene: TRBJ2-2
D gene: TRBD1
V gene: TRBV25-1
clone size: many
CDR3 protein: CASRLTGTNTGELFF
CDR3 DNA: TGTGCCAGCAGGCTGACAGGGACCAACACCGGGGAGCTGTTTTTT

J gene: TRBJ2-7
D gene: -
V gene: TRBV15
clone size: -
CDR3 protein: CATSRRGFSSYEQYF
CDR3 DNA: TGTGCCACCAGCAGACGGGGCTTTAGCTCCTACGAGCAGTACTTC

J gene: TRBJ1-1
D gene: TRBD1
V gene: TRBV9
clone size: few
CDR3 protein: CASSVPITGAEAFF
CDR3 DNA: TGTGCCAGCAGCGTCCCTATAACAGGGGCCGAAGCTTTCTTT

J gene: TRBJ2-3
D gene: -
V gene: TRBV20-1
clone size: -
CDR3 protein: CSARVGRVPRDTQYF
CDR3 DNA: TGCAGTGCTAGAGTCGGAAGGGTGCCTAGGGATACGCAGTATTTT

J gene: TRBJ1-2
D gene: -
V gene: TRBV28
clone size: -
CDR3 protein: CASSRDTDYGYTF
CDR3 DNA: TGTGCCAGCAGTAGGGACACCGACTATGGCTACACCTTC

J gene: TRBJ2-7
D gene: -
V gene: TRBV20-1
clone size: many
CDR3 protein: CSARGGPGYEQYF
CDR3 DNA: TGCAGTGCTAGAGGGGGGCCCGGCTACGAGCAGTACTTC

J gene: TRBJ1-4
D gene: TRBD1
V gene: TRBV7-9
clone size: -
CDR3 protein: CASSLVGQANEKLFF
CDR3 DNA: TGTGCCAGCAGCTTAGTTGGACAGGCTAATGAAAAACTGTTTTTT

J gene: TRBJ2-7
D gene: TRBD2
V gene: TRBV5-1
clone size: -
CDR3 protein: CASSLLSSGTEQYF
CDR3 DNA: TGCGCCAGCAGCCTACTTTCTAGCGGGACCGAGCAGTACTTC

J gene: TRBJ1-6
D gene: -
V gene: TRBV20-1
clone size: many
CDR3 protein: CSVNAGGYSPLHF
CDR3 DNA: TGCAGTGTTAACGCCGGGGGGTATTCACCCCTCCACTTT

J gene: TRBJ1-1
D gene: -
V gene: TRBV28
clone size: -
CDR3 protein: CASSWGIEAFF
CDR3 DNA: TGTGCCAGCAGTTGGGGGATTGAAGCTTTCTTT

J gene: TRBJ2-7
D gene: -
V gene: TRBV28
clone size: many
CDR3 protein: CASSFNPSYEQYF
CDR3 DNA: TGTGCCAGCAGTTTCAACCCTAGCTACGAGCAGTACTTC

J gene: TRBJ2-3
D gene: -
V gene: TRBV12-3/TRBV12-4
clone size: -
CDR3 protein: CASSSPVGRYTQYF
CDR3 DNA: TGTGCCAGCAGTTCTCCGGTCGGGCGGTATACGCAGTATTTT

J gene: TRBJ2-7
D gene: -
V gene: TRBV4-1
clone size: few
CDR3 protein: CASSLRPTGEQYF
CDR3 DNA: TGCGCCAGCAGCCTCCGGCCAACCGGGGAGCAGTACTTC

J gene: TRBJ1-1
D gene: -
V gene: TRBV20-1
clone size: few
CDR3 protein: CSASWRAYTEAFF
CDR3 DNA: TGCAGTGCTAGTTGGAGGGCGTACACTGAAGCTTTCTTT

J gene: TRBJ2-5
D gene: TRBD1
V gene: TRBV2
clone size: -
CDR3 protein: CASRAQGSAQETQYF
CDR3 DNA: TGTGCCAGCAGGGCACAGGGGAGCGCACAAGAGACCCAGTACTTC

J gene: TRBJ2-7
D gene: -
V gene: TRBV25-1
clone size: many
CDR3 protein: CASSEYVSSYEQYF
CDR3 DNA: TGTGCCAGCAGTGAATACGTTAGCTCCTACGAGCAGTACTTC

J gene: TRBJ1-5
D gene: -
V gene: TRBV7-9
clone size: many
CDR3 protein: CASSLYFDQPQHF
CDR3 DNA: TGTGCCAGCAGCTTATATTTCGATCAGCCCCAGCATTTT